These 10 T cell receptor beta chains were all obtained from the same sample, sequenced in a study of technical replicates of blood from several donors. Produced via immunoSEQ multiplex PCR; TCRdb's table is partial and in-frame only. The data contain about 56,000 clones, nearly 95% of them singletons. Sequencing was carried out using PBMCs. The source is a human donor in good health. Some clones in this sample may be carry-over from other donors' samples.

Here the CDR3 reads CASSFVDRAHEQYF. The CDR3 bases are TGTGCCAGCAGTTTCGTGGACAGGGCCCACGAGCAGTACTTC. The genes are TRBV27 and TRBJ2-7; TRBD1 aligns across 8 bases. Germline CDR1 is MNHEY and CDR2 is SMNVEV (reference sequence). The CDR3 loop spans 14 amino acids. The ends lost 3 bases at V and 5 bases at J; junction bases unmatched: 6.

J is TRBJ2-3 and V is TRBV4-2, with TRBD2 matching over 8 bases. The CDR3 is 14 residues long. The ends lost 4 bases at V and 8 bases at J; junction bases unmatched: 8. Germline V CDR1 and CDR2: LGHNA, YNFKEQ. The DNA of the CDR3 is TGTGCCAGCAGCCCGGGACTAGAGGGGGGTACGCAGTATTTT. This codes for CASSPGLEGGTQYF.

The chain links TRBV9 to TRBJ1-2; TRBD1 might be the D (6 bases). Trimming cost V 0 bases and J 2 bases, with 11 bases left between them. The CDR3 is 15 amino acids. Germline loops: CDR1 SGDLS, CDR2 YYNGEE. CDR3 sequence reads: CASSVGLGANYGYTF. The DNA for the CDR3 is TGTGCCAGCAGCGTAGGTCTGGGGGCAAACTATGGCTACACCTTC.

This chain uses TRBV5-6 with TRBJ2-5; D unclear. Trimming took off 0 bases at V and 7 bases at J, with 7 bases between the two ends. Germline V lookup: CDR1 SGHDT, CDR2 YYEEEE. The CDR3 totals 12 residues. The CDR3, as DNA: TGTGCCAGCAGCTTGGCTTCGGGGACCCAGTACTTC. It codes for CASSLASGTQYF.

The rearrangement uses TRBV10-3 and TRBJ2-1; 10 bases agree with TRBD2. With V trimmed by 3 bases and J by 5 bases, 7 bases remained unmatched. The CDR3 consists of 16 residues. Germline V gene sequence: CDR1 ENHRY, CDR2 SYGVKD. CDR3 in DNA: TGTGCCATCAGTGACCCGGCCGGGACTAGCGACAATGAGCAGTTCTTC. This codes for CAISDPAGTSDNEQFF.

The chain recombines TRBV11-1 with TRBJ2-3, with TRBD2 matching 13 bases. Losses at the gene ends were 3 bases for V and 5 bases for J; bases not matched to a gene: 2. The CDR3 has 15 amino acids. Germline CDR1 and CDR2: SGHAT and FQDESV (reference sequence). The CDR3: CASSLRLAGGDTQYF. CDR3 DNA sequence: TGTGCCAGCAGCTTGAGACTAGCGGGAGGAGATACGCAGTATTTT.

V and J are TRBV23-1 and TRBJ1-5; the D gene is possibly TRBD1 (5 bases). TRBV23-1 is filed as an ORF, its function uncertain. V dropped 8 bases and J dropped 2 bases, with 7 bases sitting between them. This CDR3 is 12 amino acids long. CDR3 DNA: TGCGCCAGCGCGGGGCGCAATCAGCCCCAGCATTTT. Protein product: CASAGRNQPQHF.

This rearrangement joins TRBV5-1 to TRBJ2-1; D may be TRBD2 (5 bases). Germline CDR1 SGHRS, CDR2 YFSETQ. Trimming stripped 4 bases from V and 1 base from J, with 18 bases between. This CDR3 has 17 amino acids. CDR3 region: CASSPGLLASSYNEQFF. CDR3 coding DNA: TGCGCCAGCAGCCCAGGACTTCTAGCTTCTTCCTACAATGAGCAGTTCTTC. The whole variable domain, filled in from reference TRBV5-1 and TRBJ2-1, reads KAGVTQTPRYLIKTRGQQVTLSCSPISGHRSVSWYQQTPGQGLQFLFEYFSETQRNKGNFPGRFSGRQFSNSRSEMNVSTLELGDSALYLCASSPGLLASSYNEQFFGPGTRLTVL.

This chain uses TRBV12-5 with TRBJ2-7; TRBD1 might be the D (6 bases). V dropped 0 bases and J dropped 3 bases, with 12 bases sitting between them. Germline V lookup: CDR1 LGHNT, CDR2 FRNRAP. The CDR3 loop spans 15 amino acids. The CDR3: CASGLVEDRVYEQYF. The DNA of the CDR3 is TGTGCTAGTGGTTTGGTAGAGGACAGAGTCTACGAGCAGTACTTC.

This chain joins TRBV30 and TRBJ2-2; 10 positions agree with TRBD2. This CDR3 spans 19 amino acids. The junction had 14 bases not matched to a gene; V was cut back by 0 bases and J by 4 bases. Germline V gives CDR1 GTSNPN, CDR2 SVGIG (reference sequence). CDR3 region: CAWSVRSSGRRGGTGELFF. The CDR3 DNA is TGTGCCTGGAGTGTCAGGTCTAGCGGGAGACGAGGTGGCACCGGGGAGCTGTTTTTT.